A single sample is the source of the 27 T cell receptor beta chains below, sequenced in a study of shared clonotypes between healthy human individuals. TCRdb's copy holds only in-frame clones and misses some; the assay was immunoSEQ multiplex PCR. The table records over a million clones, about four fifths of them present only once. The material sequenced was memory CD4+ T cells from PBMCs. The subset is: CD45RA-negative fraction. The source is a man younger than 35 in good health. Some clones in this sample may be carry-over from other donors' samples.

The CDR3 loop is CASSAGQSGYTF. CDR3 nucleotides: TGCGCCAGCAGCGCGGGACAGAGCGGCTACACCTTC. This chain connects TRBV4-1 to TRBJ1-2, with 7 bases fitting TRBD1. The CDR3 runs to 12 residues. Trimming at V came to 5 bases and at J to 8 bases, leaving 5 bases not matched to a gene. Per the germline V gene, CDR1 is MGHRA and CDR2 is YSYEKL.

The chain is built from TRBV5-1 and TRBJ2-5; D uncertain. This CDR3 comprises 10 residues. Trimming took off 7 bases at V and 3 bases at J, with 4 bases between the two ends. The germline V gene encodes CDR1 SGHRS and CDR2 YFSETQ. CDR3 nucleotide sequence: TGCGCCAGCGGTGAAGAGACCCAGTACTTC. Translated, it gives CASGEETQYF.

The chain joins TRBV18 to TRBJ1-5, with TRBD1 matching 8 bases. The CDR3 is 17 amino acids. J lost 2 bases, V lost 6 bases, and 12 bases had no gene match. Germline loops: CDR1 KGHSH, CDR2 LQKENI. DNA for the CDR3: TGTGCCAGCTCGGGACGATACACAGGGGGAGGCAATCAGCCCCAGCATTTT. This translates into CASSGRYTGGGNQPQHF.

In this sample, this clone turned up a few times. The CDR3: CASSLEGQGGNEQFF. For the CDR3, the DNA is TGTGCCAGCAGCTTAGAGGGACAGGGGGGCAATGAGCAGTTCTTC. The rearrangement links TRBV11-3 to TRBJ2-1; 11 bases map to TRBD1. The J segment lost 6 bases and the V segment lost 0 bases, leaving 1 base of the junction unmatched. The CDR3 has 15 residues. Germline V gene lookup returns CDR1 SGHNT and CDR2 YENEEA.

This clone was seen a handful of times. Here the CDR3 reads CASTKGRAGETQYF. The CDR3 DNA sequence: TGTGCCAGCACCAAAGGGAGGGCGGGGGAGACCCAGTACTTC. The chain has TRBV11-2 and TRBJ2-5; 7 bases map to TRBD2. J lost 5 bases, V lost 7 bases, and 10 bases had no gene match. This CDR3 region has 14 residues. Looked up from germline, CDR1 is SGHAT and CDR2 is FQNNGV.

The rearrangement uses TRBV6-1 and TRBJ2-2, with D perhaps matching TRBD1 or TRBD2 (7 bases each). The CDR3 totals 13 residues. CDR1 and CDR2 from the germline V gene are MNHNS and SASEGT. V was shortened by 8 bases and J by 5 bases, with 12 bases between the two germline ends. CDR3 residues: CASVRGGTGELFF. CDR3 nucleotide sequence: TGTGCCAGCGTCAGGGGGGGGACCGGGGAGCTGTTTTTT.

The V gene is TRBV27, the J gene TRBJ1-2; a weak D match, TRBD1 (5 bases). Germline loops: CDR1 MNHEY, CDR2 SMNVEV (reference sequence). CDR3 length equals 13 residues. V was pared by 6 bases and J by 2 bases, with 10 bases between. CDR3 DNA: TGTGCCAGCAGACGGGACGGGAACTATGGCTACACCTTC. This encodes CASRRDGNYGYTF.

The chain uses TRBV28 and TRBJ2-7; 11 bases fit TRBD1. From germline, CDR1 is MDHEN and CDR2 SYDVKM. The ends lost 6 bases at V and 7 bases at J; junction bases unmatched: 8. The CDR3 has 14 amino acids. CDR3 loop: CASREGQGAREQYF. CDR3 bases: TGTGCCAGCAGAGAAGGACAGGGGGCGCGTGAGCAGTACTTC.

The chain carries TRBV7-9 and TRBJ1-2, with 9 bases lining up with TRBD1. From germline, CDR1 is SEHNR and CDR2 FQNEAQ (reference sequence). The CDR3 loop spans 16 amino acids. Trimming took 0 bases from V and 4 from J; bases not matched to a gene: 6. CDR3 residues: CASSLAGQGNSYGYTF. As DNA, the CDR3 is TGTGCCAGCAGCTTAGCCGGACAGGGGAACAGCTATGGCTACACCTTC.

V gene TRBV5-1 combines with J gene TRBJ1-3, with 7 nucleotides matching TRBD1. The CDR3 spans 15 residues. V dropped 4 bases and J dropped 4; count of bases not matched to a gene: 8. Germline V CDR1 and CDR2: SGHRS, YFSETQ. The CDR3 spells CASSPDRAGGNTIYF. The CDR3 DNA is TGCGCCAGCAGCCCAGACAGGGCAGGAGGAAACACCATATATTTT.

V is TRBV7-6 and J is TRBJ1-2; D call uncertain. CDR1 is SGHVS, CDR2 FNYEAQ, per germline. This CDR3 has 13 residues. V lost 5 bases and J 2 bases, leaving 9 bases between the germline ends. The CDR3, as DNA: TGTGCCAGCAGCGCATCATTAAACTATGGCTACACCTTC. Residues: CASSASLNYGYTF.

The chain combines TRBV19 with TRBJ1-5; 8 bases are a match to TRBD1. V dropped 9 bases and J dropped 5; count of bases not matched to a gene: 6. The CDR3 consists of 13 residues. Germline lookup yields CDR1 LNHDA and CDR2 SQIVND (reference sequence). The CDR3: CASPGQDYQPQHF. For the CDR3, the DNA is TGTGCCAGCCCGGGACAGGATTATCAGCCCCAGCATTTT. Drawing the rest from reference TRBV19 and TRBJ1-5, the complete variable domain is DGGITQSPKYLFRKEGQNVTLSCEQNLNHDAMYWYRQDPGQGLRLIYYSQIVNDFQKGDIAEGYSVSREKKESFPLTVTSAQKNPTAFYLCASPGQDYQPQHFGDGTRLSIL.

The CDR3 reads CASRQPSGVGEQFF. The CDR3 bases are TGTGCCAGCAGACAGCCTAGCGGGGTCGGGGAGCAGTTCTTC. The chain links TRBV6-5 to TRBJ2-1; 9 nucleotides line up with TRBD2. Germline lookup yields CDR1 MNHEY and CDR2 SVGAGI. Losses at the gene ends were 6 bases for V and 10 bases for J; bases not matched to a gene: 10. This CDR3 contains 14 residues.

A few counts support this clone. This sequence joins TRBV11-2 and TRBJ2-5; possible D gene TRBD2, 6 bases. Deletions cut 5 bases from V and 5 bases from J, with 18 bases between. Germline-derived CDR1 and CDR2 are SGHAT and FQNNGV. The CDR3 covers 15 residues. The CDR3 spells CASSPDGQRAETQYF. In DNA form, the CDR3 reads TGTGCCAGCAGCCCCGACGGGCAGCGGGCCGAGACCCAGTACTTC.

The gene calls are TRBV2 and TRBJ2-7, with 8 bases matching TRBD1. This CDR3 region has 14 residues. The germline V gene encodes CDR1 SNHLY and CDR2 FYNNEI. V lost 6 bases and J lost 5; bases outside the gene matches: 9. CDR3 sequence (DNA): TGTGCCAGCAGGTGGGGTGACAGGGGAAACGAGCAGTACTTC. Translation gives CASRWGDRGNEQYF.

This clone showed up just a few times. This CDR3 is CATRRGSNTEAFF. CDR3 sequence (DNA): TGTGCCACCCGGAGGGGCAGTAACACTGAAGCTTTCTTT. The gene calls are TRBV10-3 and TRBJ1-1, with D perhaps matching TRBD1 (5 bases). CDR1 and CDR2 (germline): ENHRY, SYGVKD. The CDR3 runs 13 residues. V was clipped by 10 bases and J by 2 bases, with 14 bases between them.

This chain links TRBV9 with TRBJ2-7; no clear D. The V gene's germline CDR1 is SGDLS and CDR2 YYNGEE. Deletions cut 3 bases from V and 7 bases from J, with 14 bases between. This CDR3 spans 13 amino acids. The CDR3 here is CASSEFALGEQYF. The CDR3 region has the DNA TGTGCCAGCAGCGAGTTTGCCCTTGGGGAGCAGTACTTC.

This chain uses TRBV5-1 with TRBJ2-1; the D call may be TRBD1 or TRBD2 (5 bases each). Germline values: CDR1 SGHRS, CDR2 YFSETQ. The V gene lost 3 bases and the J gene lost 6 bases, with 13 bases spanning the gap. The CDR3 loop spans 14 amino acids. The CDR3: CASSSVGAVNEQFF. In DNA form, the CDR3 reads TGCGCCAGCAGCTCTGTCGGGGCGGTCAATGAGCAGTTCTTC. Combining the CDR3 with reference TRBV5-1 and TRBJ2-1 gives the whole variable domain KAGVTQTPRYLIKTRGQQVTLSCSPISGHRSVSWYQQTPGQGLQFLFEYFSETQRNKGNFPGRFSGRQFSNSRSEMNVSTLELGDSALYLCASSSVGAVNEQFFGPGTRLTVL.

A note on this clone: Other DNA sequences in this specimen translate into the identical CDR3. The rearrangement uses TRBV7-2 and TRBJ2-7, with D maybe TRBD2 (5 bases). The CDR3 covers 12 residues. V gave up 5 bases and J gave up 3 bases, with 8 bases separating them. Per the germline V gene, CDR1 is SGHTA and CDR2 is FQGNSA. The CDR3 bases are TGTGCCAGCAGCCCTGCGGGCTACGAGCAGTACTTC. Translating gives CASSPAGYEQYF.

The chain employs TRBV19 and TRBJ2-1; 10 nucleotides match TRBD2. The CDR3 contains 15 residues. Germline V gives CDR1 LNHDA, CDR2 SQIVND (reference sequence). Unmatched junction bases numbered 15, after V lost 11 bases and J lost 8 bases. The CDR3 protein is CASKTFLAGDYEQFF. The CDR3 bases are TGTGCCTCAAAGACTTTCCTAGCGGGAGACTATGAGCAGTTCTTC.

The chain links TRBV18 to TRBJ1-3; no definite D call. With 6 bases removed from V and 4 bases from J, the gap between germline ends came to 19 bases. Germline V lookup: CDR1 KGHSH, CDR2 LQKENI. CDR3 length: 16 amino acids. The CDR3 reads CASSPPALASGNTIYF. In DNA, the CDR3 is TGTGCCAGCTCCCCCCCCGCCCTCGCGTCAGGAAACACCATATATTTT.

This clone was counted once. The chain links TRBV5-1 to TRBJ2-5, with D perhaps given as TRBD1 or TRBD2 (6 bases each). The CDR3 extends over 16 amino acids. The V end was cut by 4 bases, the J end by 5 bases, with 21 bases between. Germline V gene data show CDR1 as SGHRS and CDR2 as YFSETQ. Written as DNA, the CDR3 is TGCGCCAGCAGCCTAGGGGGGACCCGCGGCGGGGAGACCCAGTACTTC. Amino acids: CASSLGGTRGGETQYF.

This clone has more than one count but fewer than ten. The chain uses TRBV30 and TRBJ2-5; D is uncertain. V gave up 0 bases and J gave up 7 bases, with 12 bases separating them. There are 13 residues in the CDR3. The V gene's germline CDR1 is GTSNPN and CDR2 SVGIG (reference sequence). The CDR3 is CAWSVLGPGTQYF. For the CDR3, the DNA is TGTGCCTGGAGTGTACTCGGCCCGGGGACCCAGTACTTC.

Only one count was recorded for this clone. The chain has TRBV28 and TRBJ1-3; TRBD1 matches at 10 bases. This CDR3 region has 16 residues. V was clipped by 6 bases and J by 3 bases; unmatched bases: 8. Germline V gene sequence: CDR1 MDHEN, CDR2 SYDVKM. The CDR3 bases are TGTGCCAGCAGAACTACCGGGACAGGGGATGGAAACACCATATATTTT. Its protein is CASRTTGTGDGNTIYF.

The rearrangement uses TRBV5-1 and TRBJ1-4; D possibly corresponds to TRBD1 (5 bases). CDR1 is SGHRS and CDR2 is YFSETQ in the germline V gene. This CDR3 region has 14 residues. Trimming left V 2 bases short and J 6 bases short, with 11 bases between. CDR3 bases: TGCGCCAGCAGCTTTGGGGGGAGGGATGAAAAACTGTTTTTT. The encoded protein is CASSFGGRDEKLFF.

In DNA, the CDR3 is TGTGCCAGCGTCCCGGGGGGCTACAATGAGCAGTTCTTC. Amino acids: CASVPGGYNEQFF. The V gene is TRBV2, the J gene TRBJ2-1; 7 bases are a match to TRBD2. The junction had 4 bases not matched to a gene; V was cut back by 8 bases and J by 3 bases. Germline V lookup: CDR1 SNHLY, CDR2 FYNNEI. This CDR3 has 13 residues.

The V and J genes are TRBV6-1 and TRBJ2-3; 9 nucleotides line up with TRBD2. The CDR3 sequence is 15 residues long. Germline trimming cut 2 bases from V and 3 bases from J; bases unmatched to any gene: 3. Germline V gene lookup returns CDR1 MNHNS and CDR2 SASEGT. As DNA, the CDR3 is TGTGCCAGCAGTGAAAGGAGCGGGAGGACAGATACGCAGTATTTT. It is translated as CASSERSGRTDTQYF.